The rows below give T cell receptor beta chains drawn from one sample of a study of shared clonotypes between healthy human individuals. Sequencing was performed with immunoSEQ multiplex PCR; in TCRdb, only in-frame clones are kept and a portion is missing. The sample has roughly 1.4 million clones, 98% seen once. The sequenced material came from naive CD4+ T cells sorted from blood. The receptors were sampled from a man aged 25-45 years in good health. Both conserved end residues are part of each CDR3. The D gene is left open where the match is weak. Clone size is given for some rows only: seen once, a few or many times, or a class if the clone is expanded.

CASSLGPPRARSYEQYF,TGTGCCAGCAGCTTAGGACCCCCGAGGGCGAGGTCCTACGAGCAGTACTTC,TRBV7-9,TRBJ2-7,NA,NA
CASSRGNQETQYF,TGTGCCAGCAGCCGCGGGAACCAAGAGACCCAGTACTTC,TRBV7-2,TRBJ2-5,NA,NA
CASSSPWGTQYF,TGTGCCAGCAGCTCCCCTTGGGGTACGCAGTATTTT,TRBV7-2,TRBJ2-3,NA,NA
CASSVVLAGAGTGELFF,TGTGCCAGCAGTGTAGTACTAGCGGGAGCCGGCACCGGGGAGCTGTTTTTT,TRBV6-1,TRBJ2-2,TRBD2,NA
CASSLMARSQETQYF,TGCGCCAGCAGCTTGATGGCACGAAGCCAAGAGACCCAGTACTTC,TRBV5-1,TRBJ2-5,NA,NA
CASSRNFQGQAGYTF,TGTGCCAGTAGTCGTAATTTCCAGGGACAAGCAGGCTACACCTTC,TRBV19,TRBJ1-2,NA,NA
CASKPGGGLGTGELFF,TGTGCCAGCAAACCGGGAGGGGGGCTCGGCACCGGGGAGCTGTTTTTT,TRBV7-9,TRBJ2-2,TRBD2,NA
CASRTDRVGDEQFF,TGTGCCAGCAGGACCGACAGGGTCGGTGATGAGCAGTTCTTC,TRBV2,TRBJ2-1,TRBD1,NA
CASSSTLNQGGTEAFF,TGTGCCAGCAGCTCGACCCTCAACCAAGGGGGAACTGAAGCTTTCTTT,TRBV7-9,TRBJ1-1,NA,NA
CASSLRQVNTEAFF,TGTGCCAGCAGCTTAAGGCAGGTGAACACTGAAGCTTTCTTT,TRBV7-8,TRBJ1-1,NA,NA
CASSLPGLAGITDTQYF,TGCGCCAGCAGCTTACCGGGACTAGCGGGGATCACAGATACGCAGTATTTT,TRBV5-1,TRBJ2-3,TRBD2,NA
CAISDPRVHEQYF,TGTGCCATCAGTGATCCCAGGGTCCACGAGCAGTACTTC,TRBV10-3,TRBJ2-7,NA,NA
CASSHYRIRKDLWEPLSNQPQHF,TGCGCCAGCAGTCACTACAGGATTCGCAAGGACTTGTGGGAACCCCTGAGCAATCAGCCCCAGCATTTT,TRBV23-1,TRBJ1-5,NA,once
CASSRTVAGVEEQYF,TGTGCCAGCTCCCGCACGGTAGCGGGAGTGGAGGAGCAGTACTTC,TRBV18,TRBJ2-7,TRBD2,NA
CATTRAGGPLEQFF,TGTGCCACAACGAGGGCGGGAGGGCCGCTTGAGCAGTTCTTC,TRBV5-5,TRBJ2-1,TRBD2,NA
CASSPQGDTEAFF,TGTGCCAGCTCACCACAGGGAGACACTGAAGCTTTCTTT,TRBV18,TRBJ1-1,NA,NA
CASRGGVVYGYTF,TGTGCCAGCAGAGGTGGGGTCGTATATGGCTACACCTTC,TRBV27,TRBJ1-2,NA,NA
CASSPTSLQETQYF,TGTGCCAGCAGCCCTACTAGCCTACAAGAGACCCAGTACTTC,TRBV5-4,TRBJ2-5,NA,NA
CASSLTGTDTQYF,TGTGCCAGCAGCTTAACCGGCACAGATACGCAGTATTTT,TRBV7-3,TRBJ2-3,NA,NA
CASSLTRDRASGYTF,TGTGCCAGCAGCTTGACCCGGGACAGGGCGTCTGGCTACACCTTC,TRBV11-2,TRBJ1-2,TRBD1,NA
CASTRGRADTQYF,TGTGCCAGCACCCGAGGGAGAGCAGATACGCAGTATTTT,TRBV6-5,TRBJ2-3,NA,NA
CASSPGLAGTYEQYF,TGTGCCAGCAGCCCTGGACTAGCGGGAACCTACGAGCAGTACTTC,TRBV28,TRBJ2-7,TRBD2,NA
CASSEPQGAGETQYF,TGCGCCAGCAGTGAGCCCCAGGGGGCGGGAGAGACCCAGTACTTC,TRBV10-2,TRBJ2-5,TRBD1,NA
CASRKPRQGAYEQYF,TGTGCCAGCAGGAAACCGCGACAGGGGGCCTACGAGCAGTACTTC,TRBV2,TRBJ2-7,TRBD1,once
CASRDGYREVLTQYF,TGCGCCAGCAGGGATGGGTACAGGGAGGTTCTAACCCAGTACTTC,TRBV5-1,TRBJ2-5,NA,NA
CASSSGLADRSGANVLTF,TGTGCCAGCAGTTCGGGACTAGCCGACCGCTCTGGGGCCAACGTCCTGACTTTC,TRBV27,TRBJ2-6,TRBD2,NA
CASSLLAGAGELFF,TGTGCCAGCAGCTTACTAGCGGGGGCCGGGGAGCTGTTTTTT,TRBV11-2,TRBJ2-2,TRBD2,NA
CASSYSQGNQPQHF,TGTGCCAGCAGTTACTCACAGGGTAATCAGCCCCAGCATTTT,TRBV6-5,TRBJ1-5,NA,NA
CASSLEQGPYNEQFF,TGTGCCAGCAGCTTAGAACAGGGACCTTACAATGAGCAGTTCTTC,TRBV7-9,TRBJ2-1,NA,NA
CASSKVFGRASYQGSYEQYF,TGTGCCAGCAGCAAAGTTTTTGGCAGGGCGTCTTACCAAGGTAGCTACGAGCAGTACTTC,TRBV21-1,TRBJ2-7,NA,NA
CASSQDPRADTQYF,TGCGCCAGCAGCCAAGATCCCCGAGCGGATACGCAGTATTTT,TRBV4-3,TRBJ2-3,NA,NA
CASSLERAYNEQFF,TGTGCCAGCAGCTTGGAAAGAGCTTACAATGAGCAGTTCTTC,TRBV5-4,TRBJ2-1,NA,NA
CSDGNPQYF,TGCAGTGACGGAAACCCCCAGTACTTC,TRBV20-1,TRBJ2-7,NA,NA
CAWSQGQGADGYTF,TGTGCCTGGAGTCAGGGACAGGGGGCAGATGGCTACACCTTC,TRBV30,TRBJ1-2,TRBD1,NA
CASSATGTGTGELFF,TGTGCCAGCTCAGCAACCGGGACTGGCACCGGGGAGCTGTTTTTT,TRBV18,TRBJ2-2,NA,NA
CSARKDTEAFF,TGCAGTGCTAGAAAAGACACTGAAGCTTTCTTT,TRBV20-1,TRBJ1-1,NA,NA
CASSLPQPGLAGLNTQYF,TGTGCCAGCAGCTTACCCCAACCGGGACTAGCGGGACTTAATACGCAGTATTTT,TRBV11-2,TRBJ2-3,TRBD2,NA
CASSLDGGSSNQPQHF,TGTGCCAGCAGCTTGGATGGGGGTTCTAGCAATCAGCCCCAGCATTTT,TRBV5-4,TRBJ1-5,NA,NA
CASRDRASYEQYF,TGTGCCAGCAGAGACAGGGCTTCCTACGAGCAGTACTTC,TRBV21-1,TRBJ2-7,NA,NA
CASSYQKPSNQPQHF,TGTGCCAGCAGTTACCAGAAACCTAGCAATCAGCCCCAGCATTTT,TRBV6-6,TRBJ1-5,NA,NA
CATPWSGGPENIQYF,TGTGCCACTCCCTGGTCGGGGGGTCCCGAAAACATTCAGTACTTC,TRBV10-3,TRBJ2-4,TRBD2,NA
CASSLRLATFYEQYF,TGCGCCAGCAGCTTGAGACTAGCGACATTCTACGAGCAGTACTTC,TRBV5-1,TRBJ2-7,TRBD2,NA
CASSEEWAGGYF,TGTGCCAGCAGTGAAGAGTGGGCTGGAGGTTACTTC,TRBV2,TRBJ2-7,NA,NA
CATSRDLVGEQYF,TGTGCCACCAGCAGAGATTTGGTAGGCGAGCAGTACTTC,TRBV15,TRBJ2-7,NA,NA
CASSLSVTGELFF,TGTGCCAGCAGCTTAAGTGTGACCGGGGAGCTGTTTTTT,TRBV7-2,TRBJ2-2,NA,once
CASSSLAGGSYEQYF,TGCGCCAGCAGCTCACTAGCGGGAGGGTCCTACGAGCAGTACTTC,TRBV5-1,TRBJ2-7,TRBD2,NA
CASSLDWFGEQFF,TGTGCCAGCAGCTTAGATTGGTTTGGCGAGCAGTTCTTC,TRBV11-2,TRBJ2-1,NA,NA
CASSLARLSDKSYEQYF,TGTGCCAGCAGCTTGGCTCGGCTAAGTGATAAATCCTACGAGCAGTACTTC,TRBV7-8,TRBJ2-7,NA,NA